This T cell receptor beta chain was identified during a study of T cells after yellow fever vaccination. Across the study: Low-cell-number fractions were prepared with SMART-Seq v4 Ultra Low Input.

TCRdb used MiXCR to reprocess the 5' RACE reads, holding one entry per CDR3 protein. The data contain under 550,000 distinct CDR3 sequences, 21% of them singletons. This CDR3 region has 16 residues. Losses at the gene ends were 6 bases for V and 5 bases for J; bases not matched to a gene: 13. This TCR derives from a man between 18 and 29 years old who received the YFV17D yellow fever vaccine. The gene calls are TRBV12-3 or TRBV12-4 and TRBJ2-5; TRBD1 agrees at 9 bases. The sample consisted of PBMCs, taken roughly 20 days after the first yellow fever vaccination. The CDR3 DNA is TGTGCCAGCAGCCTTCCGCATTTCGGACAGGGGGAGACCCAGTACTTC. Protein sequence: CASSLPHFGQGETQYF.